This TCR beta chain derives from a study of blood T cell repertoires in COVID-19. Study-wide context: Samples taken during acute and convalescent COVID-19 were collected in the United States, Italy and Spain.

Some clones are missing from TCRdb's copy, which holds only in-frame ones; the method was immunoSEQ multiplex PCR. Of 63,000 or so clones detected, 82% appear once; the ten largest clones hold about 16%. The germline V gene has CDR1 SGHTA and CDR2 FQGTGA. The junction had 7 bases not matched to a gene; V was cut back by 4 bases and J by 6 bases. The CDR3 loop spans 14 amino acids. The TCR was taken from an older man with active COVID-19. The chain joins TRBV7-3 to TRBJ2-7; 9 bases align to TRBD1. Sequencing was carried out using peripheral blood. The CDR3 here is CASSSGTGIGEQYF. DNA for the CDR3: TGTGCCAGCAGCTCCGGGACAGGGATCGGCGAGCAGTACTTC.